A selection of T cell receptor beta chains follows, all from one sample in a study of PD-1 blockade in mismatch repair-deficient tumors. Only in-frame clones appear in the TCRdb table, and some are missing; sequencing was by immunoSEQ multiplex PCR. The table lists about 16,000 clones, roughly 84% of them singletons, with less than 20% in the top ten. Sequenced here: PBMCs, sampled before pembrolizumab treatment. These receptors were taken from an adult with mismatch repair-deficient cancer. Each CDR3 is given with its conserved first and last residue. The D gene is left open where the match is weak. The size entry is marked missing in some rows and otherwise reads once, few, many or a size class.

clone_size,v_call,d_call,j_call,cdr3_aa,cdr3_nt
.,TRBV6-5,TRBD2,TRBJ2-7,CASSERDPHEQYF,TGTGCCAGCAGTGAGCGGGATCCCCACGAGCAGTACTTC
.,TRBV6-1,TRBD2,TRBJ2-1,CASSELAGEGNEQFF,TGTGCCAGCAGTGAATTAGCGGGAGAAGGCAATGAGCAGTTCTTC
.,TRBV7-2,.,TRBJ2-5,CASSPYLRPQETQYF,TGTGCCAGCAGCCCATATTTGCGGCCTCAAGAGACCCAGTACTTC
.,TRBV27,.,TRBJ2-1,CASSQSVGTSTYNEQFF,TGTGCCAGCAGTCAATCCGTCGGGACATCCACCTACAATGAGCAGTTCTTC
.,TRBV6-1,TRBD2,TRBJ2-2,CASSGLAGGPGELFF,TGTGCCAGCAGTGGACTAGCGGGAGGGCCCGGGGAGCTGTTTTTT
.,TRBV2,.,TRBJ1-3,CASRTGTNSGNTIYF,TGTGCCAGCAGAACCGGGACAAACTCTGGAAACACCATATATTTT
.,TRBV11-1,.,TRBJ2-1,CASTPTWGMSYNEQFF,TGTGCCAGCACACCCACGTGGGGGATGTCCTACAATGAGCAGTTCTTC
.,TRBV28,.,TRBJ1-1,CASILGRSTEAFF,TGTGCCAGCATTCTAGGGAGGAGCACTGAAGCTTTCTTT
.,TRBV28,TRBD1,TRBJ1-4,CASSPAPGQGAGEKLFF,TGTGCCAGCAGTCCGGCCCCGGGACAGGGGGCGGGGGAAAAACTGTTTTTT
.,TRBV19,TRBD1,TRBJ2-1,CASSPDRTGYNEQFF,TGTGCCAGTAGTCCCGACCGGACAGGGTACAATGAGCAGTTCTTC
.,TRBV27,.,TRBJ2-7,CASSISRWQTHYEQYF,TGTGCCAGCAGTATTTCCCGGTGGCAGACCCACTACGAGCAGTACTTC
.,TRBV15,TRBD1,TRBJ2-7,CATSPRGQKNEQYF,TGTGCCACCAGCCCCAGGGGGCAGAAGAACGAGCAGTACTTC
few,TRBV6-4,TRBD2,TRBJ2-3,CASSERETDTQYF,TGTGCCAGCAGTGAGCGGGAGACAGATACGCAGTATTTT